Given below is one TCR beta chain in context. What it recognizes is unknown. An end of the junction does not agree with germline; a read error may underlie this. Germline-derived CDR1 and CDR2 are DFQATT and SNEGSKA (reference sequence). The CDR3 covers 12 residues. This sample was included in a study of CD8 T cells in ankylosing spondylitis. Study conclusions and caveats: In reactive arthritis synovial fluid and blood, some motif variants had been reported before. The authors reported significant enrichment of disease-linked clones in matched ankylosing spondylitis synovial fluid. For ankylosing spondylitis blood, a TCR beta motif of eight or nine highly homologous variants appeared characteristic.

Libraries of TCR beta came from quantitative 5'-RACE with molecular barcodes. One entry per CDR3 protein results from TCRdb running MiXCR on the 5' RACE reads. The sample carries 200,000 to 250,000 distinct CDR3 sequences, approximately 10% recorded once. The chain joins TRBV20-1 to TRBJ1-1; D is unresolved. The sequence was obtained from a male donor with ankylosing spondylitis or in good health (not recorded which). The sequenced sample was blood, either unsorted or a sorted T cell fraction (not recorded which). The CDR3 spells CSARGPGTEAFF. The CDR3 nucleotides are TGCAGTGCCAGAGGACCGGGGACTGAAGCTTTCTTT.